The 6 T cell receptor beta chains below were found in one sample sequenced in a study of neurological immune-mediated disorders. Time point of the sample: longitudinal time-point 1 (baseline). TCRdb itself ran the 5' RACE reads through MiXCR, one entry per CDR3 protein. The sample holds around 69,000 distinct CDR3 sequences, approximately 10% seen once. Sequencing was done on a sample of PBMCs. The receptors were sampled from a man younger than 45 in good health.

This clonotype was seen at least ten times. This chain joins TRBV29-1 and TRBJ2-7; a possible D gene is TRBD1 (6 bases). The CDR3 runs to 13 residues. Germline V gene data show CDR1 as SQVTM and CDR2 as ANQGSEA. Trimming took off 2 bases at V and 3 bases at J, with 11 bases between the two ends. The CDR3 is CSVEIQGNYEQYF. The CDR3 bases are TGCAGCGTTGAAATACAGGGAAACTACGAGCAGTACTTC.

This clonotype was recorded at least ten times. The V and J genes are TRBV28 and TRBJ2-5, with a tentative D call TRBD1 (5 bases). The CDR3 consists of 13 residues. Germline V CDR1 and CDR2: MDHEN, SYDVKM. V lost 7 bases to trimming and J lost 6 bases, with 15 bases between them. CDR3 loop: CASKGHLTQTQYF. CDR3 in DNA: TGTGCCAGCAAGGGGCACCTCACCCAGACCCAGTACTTC.

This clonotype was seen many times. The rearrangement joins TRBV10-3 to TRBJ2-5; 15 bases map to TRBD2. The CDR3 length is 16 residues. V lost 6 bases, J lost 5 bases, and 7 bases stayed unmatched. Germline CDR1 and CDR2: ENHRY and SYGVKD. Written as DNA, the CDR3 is TGTGCCATCAGCCTCGGACTAGCGGGAGGGCCTGAGACCCAGTACTTC. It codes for CAISLGLAGGPETQYF.

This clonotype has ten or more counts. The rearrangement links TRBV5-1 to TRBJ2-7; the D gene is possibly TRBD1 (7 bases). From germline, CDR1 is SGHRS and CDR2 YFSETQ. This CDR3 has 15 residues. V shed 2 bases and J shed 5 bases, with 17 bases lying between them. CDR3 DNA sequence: TGCGCCAGCAGCTTTTCCCCCGACAGGGAGGACGAGCAGTACTTC. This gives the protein CASSFSPDREDEQYF.

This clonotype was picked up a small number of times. This CDR3 reads CRRVGGSDEQYF. The CDR3 DNA follows: TGCAGACGAGTCGGGGGGTCAGACGAGCAGTACTTC. This chain connects TRBV20-1 to TRBJ2-7; 7 positions agree with TRBD2. CDR3 length: 12 residues. Germline values: CDR1 DFQATT, CDR2 SNEGSKA (reference sequence).

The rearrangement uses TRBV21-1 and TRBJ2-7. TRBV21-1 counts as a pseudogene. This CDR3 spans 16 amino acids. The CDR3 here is CASSIPLEESSYEQYF. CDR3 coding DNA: TGTGCCAGCAGCATTCCGTTAGAGGAGAGCTCCTACGAGCAGTACTTC.